Listed below are T cell receptor beta chains from one sample, sequenced in a study of blood T cell repertoires in COVID-19. TCRdb keeps only in-frame clones here, not all; method: immunoSEQ multiplex PCR. There are about 150,000 clones in the sample; over 65% occur only once, and under 2% lies in the top ten. The sequencing input was peripheral blood. These receptors were obtained from an older man with acute or convalescent COVID-19. The CDR3 runs from the conserved cysteine through the conserved F or W. Fields, in order: J gene, D gene, clone size, V gene, CDR3 DNA, CDR3 protein. The D gene is left open where the match is weak. Rows give clone size only sometimes, using once, few, many, or a class for an expanded clone.

>TRBJ2-7|TRBD1|NA|TRBV7-2
TGTGCCAGCAGCTATTCCGGGACAGGCTCCTACGAGCAGTACTTC
CASSYSGTGSYEQYF
>TRBJ2-1|TRBD2|NA|TRBV27
TGTGCCAGCAGTTTATTGGGCGGGGGAACCTACAATGAGCAGTTCTTC
CASSLLGGGTYNEQFF
>TRBJ2-5|TRBD1|NA|TRBV5-1
TGCGCCAGTCGAGCCGGGACAGGGCGAGAGACCCAGTACTTC
CASRAGTGRETQYF
>TRBJ1-1|NA|NA|TRBV27
TGTGCCAGCAGTCCCTCAGGGGTCCGGAACACTGAAGCTTTCTTT
CASSPSGVRNTEAFF
>TRBJ2-3|NA|few|TRBV5-8
TGTGCCAGCAGCTTGCGACTGTCAAGCGTAGCAGATACGCAGTATTTT
CASSLRLSSVADTQYF
>TRBJ2-3|TRBD1|NA|TRBV18
TGTGCCAGCTCACGAAAAAGTAGGACAGGGGAATGCACAGATACGCAGTATTTT
CASSRKSRTGECTDTQYF
>TRBJ1-4|TRBD1|few|TRBV5-1
TGCGCCAGCAGCTTACGAAGACAGGGCTCAACTAATGAAAAACTGTTTTTT
CASSLRRQGSTNEKLFF
>TRBJ2-2|TRBD2|NA|TRBV11-2
TGTGCCAGCAGCCTTCGACTAGCGGGGGCGAACACCGGGGAGCTGTTTTTT
CASSLRLAGANTGELFF
>TRBJ2-2|NA|once|TRBV6-5
TGTGCCAGCAGTAGGGTAGGGACAAACACCGGGGAGCTGTTTTTT
CASSRVGTNTGELFF
>TRBJ1-2|NA|NA|TRBV5-6
TGTGCCAGCAGCCTAGCGGCCGGAGGAGGCACCTTC
CASSLAAGGGTF
>TRBJ1-5|NA|few|TRBV7-2
TGTGCCAGCAGCCCGACAGGTCCCCATCAGCCCCAGCATTTT
CASSPTGPHQPQHF
>TRBJ1-2|TRBD1|NA|TRBV19
TGTGCCAGTAGTTCGGCGGGACAGGGGATCGGTGGCTACACCTTC
CASSSAGQGIGGYTF
>TRBJ2-1|TRBD2|NA|TRBV5-4
TGTGCCAGCAGCTTGGGTTGGGGGGGGAATGAGCAGTTCTTC
CASSLGWGGNEQFF
>TRBJ1-2|NA|NA|TRBV29-1
TGCAGCGTTCAAGGACAGTTGGATCGCTACACCTTC
CSVQGQLDRYTF
>TRBJ2-5|TRBD2|NA|TRBV11-2
TGTGCCAGCAGCTTCAGACTAGCGGGGGTCCAAGAGACCCAGTACTTC
CASSFRLAGVQETQYF
>TRBJ1-3|NA|NA|TRBV30
TGTGCCTGGAGTAGCGCCACAATCTCTGGAAACACCATATATTTT
CAWSSATISGNTIYF
>TRBJ1-4|NA|few|TRBV5-1
TGCGCCAGCAGGAGTTACGGGGGTGCAACTAATGAAAAACTGTTTTTT
CASRSYGGATNEKLFF
>TRBJ2-7|NA|NA|TRBV5-5
TGTGCCAGCAGCTCAGGGACATTCTCCTACGAGCAGTACTTC
CASSSGTFSYEQYF
>TRBJ1-2|TRBD1|NA|TRBV13
TGTGCCAGCAGCTTAGGAAGGCAGGGGGCTAACTATGGCTACACCTTC
CASSLGRQGANYGYTF
>TRBJ2-1|NA|NA|TRBV10-3
TGTGCCATCAGTGGGCCCGCCAATGAGCAGTTCTTC
CAISGPANEQFF
>TRBJ1-2|NA|once|TRBV15
TGTGCCACCAGCAGAGATGAGACACGGGTAGGGGCTATCTTC
CATSRDETRVGAIF
>TRBJ2-7|NA|NA|TRBV2
TGTGCCAGCAGTGAAGTCCAGGGGTACGAGCAGTACTTC
CASSEVQGYEQYF
>TRBJ1-1|TRBD1|NA|TRBV7-8
TGTGCCAGCAGCGTAACAGGGGGCGGATACACTGAAGCTTTCTTT
CASSVTGGGYTEAFF
>TRBJ2-2|TRBD1|once|TRBV11-1
TGTGCCAGCAGTCAAGAGGGGACAGGGGTCACCGGGGAGCTGTTTTTT
CASSQEGTGVTGELFF
>TRBJ2-3|TRBD2|many|TRBV6-4
TGTGCCAGCAGTGACGGCGGGGGTCAATCAGATACGCAGTATTTT
CASSDGGGQSDTQYF
>TRBJ1-2|TRBD1|NA|TRBV6-5
TGTGCCAGCAGCACGACAGGGGGCTTAAGCTATGGCTACACCTTC
CASSTTGGLSYGYTF
>TRBJ2-3|TRBD1|NA|TRBV6-4
TGTGCCAGCAGTGATGTAGGGGGCTGGAGCACAGATACGCAGTATTTT
CASSDVGGWSTDTQYF
>TRBJ1-6|TRBD1|NA|TRBV6-6
TGTGCCAGCAGTTACCGACCCGGGACAGGGGATTCACCCCTCCACTTT
CASSYRPGTGDSPLHF
>TRBJ1-2|NA|once|TRBV7-9
TGTGCCAGCAGCTTAGGGCTGGAGGGCTACACCTTC
CASSLGLEGYTF